This TCR beta chain came from a study of shared clonotypes between healthy human individuals. TCRdb's copy holds only in-frame clones and misses some; the assay was immunoSEQ multiplex PCR. The sample carries about 2.4 million clones, around 94% recorded once. The V gene's germline CDR1 is SGHDT and CDR2 YYEEEE. Trimming shortened V by 3 bases and J by 9 bases, and 13 bases separated the two germline ends. This CDR3 comprises 13 residues. Sequencing input: naive CD4+ T cells sorted from blood. Subset meaning: CD45RA+ positively selected. The receptor was derived from a man aged 18 to 30 in good health. The chain has TRBV5-6 and TRBJ2-1; perhaps D is TRBD1 or TRBD2 (5 bases each). For the CDR3, the DNA is TGTGCCAGCAGCTCGGGACCAGGCGGTGAGCAGTTCTTC. This encodes CASSSGPGGEQFF.